This T cell receptor (beta chain) was identified during a study of response to subunit inactivated influenza vaccine. Study observations and caveats: It was suggested by the authors that few new T cells are recruited by each seasonal influenza vaccination.

The CDR3 contains 13 residues. V shed 5 bases and J shed 2 bases, with 10 bases lying between them. CDR1 is MDHEN, CDR2 SYDVKM, per germline. This clonotype came up many times. Its cognate antigen is unknown. TCRdb reanalysed the RT-PCR reads using MiXCR and keeps one entry per CDR3 protein. Among around 750,000 distinct CDR3 sequences, 21% were seen once, and the ten largest hold roughly a tenth. This specimen was PBMCs from blood, taken 5 days after vaccination. V is TRBV28 and J is TRBJ2-7; possibly TRBD1 or TRBD2 for D (5 bases each). The TCR was taken from a man in his fifties who received an inactivated influenza vaccine. CDR3 sequence: CASSPGPTYEQYF. The DNA of the CDR3 is TGTGCCAGCAGTCCGGGACCAACCTACGAGCAGTACTTC.